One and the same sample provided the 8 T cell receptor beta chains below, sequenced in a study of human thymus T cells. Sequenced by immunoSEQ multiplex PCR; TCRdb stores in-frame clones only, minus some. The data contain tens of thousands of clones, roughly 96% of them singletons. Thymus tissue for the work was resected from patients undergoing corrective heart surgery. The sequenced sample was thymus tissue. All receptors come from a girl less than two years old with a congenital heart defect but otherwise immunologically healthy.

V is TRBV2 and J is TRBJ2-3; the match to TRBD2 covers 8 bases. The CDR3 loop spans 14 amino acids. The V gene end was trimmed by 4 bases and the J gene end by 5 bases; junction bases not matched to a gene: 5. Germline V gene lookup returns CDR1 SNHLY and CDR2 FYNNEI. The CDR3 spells CASSGSSGIDTQYF. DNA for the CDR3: TGTGCCAGCAGTGGAAGTAGCGGGATAGATACGCAGTATTTT.

CDR3: CASSDTSGSAWETQYF. The CDR3 DNA sequence: TGTGCCAGCAGTGATACTAGCGGGAGCGCGTGGGAGACCCAGTACTTC. This sequence joins TRBV6-1 and TRBJ2-5, with TRBD2 matching over 11 bases. The CDR3 runs 16 residues. Germline assignment: CDR1 MNHNS and CDR2 SASEGT. V lost 3 bases to trimming and J lost 5 bases; unmatched junction nucleotides: 8.

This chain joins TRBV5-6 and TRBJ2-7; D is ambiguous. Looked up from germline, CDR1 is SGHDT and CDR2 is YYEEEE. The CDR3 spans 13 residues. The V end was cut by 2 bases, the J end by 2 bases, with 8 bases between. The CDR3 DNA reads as TGTGCCAGCAGCTTTATCAGAACCTACGAGCAGTACTTC. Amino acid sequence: CASSFIRTYEQYF.

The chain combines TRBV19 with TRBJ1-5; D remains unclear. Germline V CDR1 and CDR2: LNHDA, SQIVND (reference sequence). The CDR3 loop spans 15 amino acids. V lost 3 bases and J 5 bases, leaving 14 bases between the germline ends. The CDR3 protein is CASSIRVRGDQPQHF. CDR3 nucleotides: TGTGCCAGTAGTATCCGGGTTCGGGGAGATCAGCCCCAGCATTTT.

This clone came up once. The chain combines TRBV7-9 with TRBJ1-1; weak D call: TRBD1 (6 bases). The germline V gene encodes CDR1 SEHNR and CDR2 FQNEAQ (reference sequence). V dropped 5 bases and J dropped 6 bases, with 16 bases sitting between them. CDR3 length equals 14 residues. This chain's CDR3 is CASSRRAGVPEAFF. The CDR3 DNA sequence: TGTGCCAGCAGCCGAAGGGCAGGGGTCCCTGAAGCTTTCTTT.

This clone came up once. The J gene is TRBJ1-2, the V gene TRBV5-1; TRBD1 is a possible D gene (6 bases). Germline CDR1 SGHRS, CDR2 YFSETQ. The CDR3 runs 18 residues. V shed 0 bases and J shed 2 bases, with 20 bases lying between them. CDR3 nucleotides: TGCGCCAGCAGCTTGGTATGGTTGGGAACAGGGAAAAACTATGGCTACACCTTC. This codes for CASSLVWLGTGKNYGYTF.

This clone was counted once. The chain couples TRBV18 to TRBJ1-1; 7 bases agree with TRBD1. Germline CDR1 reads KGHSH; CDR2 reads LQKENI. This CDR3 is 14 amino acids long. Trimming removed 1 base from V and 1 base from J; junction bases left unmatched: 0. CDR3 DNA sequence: TGTGCCAGCTCACCACAGGGGGCGAACACTGAAGCTTTCTTT. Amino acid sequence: CASSPQGANTEAFF.

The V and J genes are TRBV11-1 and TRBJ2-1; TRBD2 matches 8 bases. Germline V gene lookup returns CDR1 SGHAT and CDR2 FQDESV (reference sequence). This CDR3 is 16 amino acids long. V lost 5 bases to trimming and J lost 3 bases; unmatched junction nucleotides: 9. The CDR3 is CASSELGLADYNEQFF. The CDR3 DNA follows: TGTGCCAGCAGCGAGCTCGGACTAGCTGACTACAATGAGCAGTTCTTC.